Presented here are 8 T cell receptor beta chains from one specimen sequenced in a study. TCRdb reprocessed the RT-PCR reads with MiXCR, giving one entry per CDR3 protein. The table includes 4,000 or so distinct CDR3 sequences, under 40% detected once. What was sequenced was memory CD4+ T cells from salivary gland. These receptors all come from a female donor with primary Sjogren's syndrome.

This clonotype is deemed medium-sized. V usage is TRBV20-1 and J usage is TRBJ1-4, with D unresolved. CDR1 and CDR2 from the germline V gene are DFQATT and SNEGSKA (reference sequence). V gave up 5 bases and J gave up 7 bases, with 8 bases separating them. The CDR3 totals 11 residues. CDR3 nucleotides: TGCAGTGCTTCGGGTTTTGAAAAACTGTTTTTT. Residues: CSASGFEKLFF.

Judged by abundance, this clonotype is medium-sized. The genes are TRBV9 and TRBJ1-2; D call uncertain. V was pared by 1 base and J by 4 bases, with 8 bases between. The V gene's germline CDR1 is SGDLS and CDR2 YYNGEE. CDR3 length: 13 residues. CDR3 amino acids: CASSVSGVYGYTF. CDR3 sequence (DNA): TGTGCCAGCAGCGTATCAGGAGTCTATGGCTACACCTTC.

This clonotype is medium-sized. V usage is TRBV7-9 and J usage is TRBJ2-2, with D perhaps TRBD2 (5 bases). Deletions cut 3 bases from V and 0 bases from J, with 17 bases between. Germline values: CDR1 SEHNR, CDR2 FQNEAQ (reference sequence). The CDR3 totals 18 residues. This chain's CDR3 is CASSFVTGFGSNTGELFF. DNA for the CDR3: TGTGCCAGCAGCTTTGTTACGGGGTTCGGGTCGAACACCGGGGAGCTGTTTTTT.

Judged by abundance, this clonotype is medium-sized. The chain links TRBV7-9 to TRBJ2-2; 8 bases fit TRBD1. Germline loops: CDR1 SEHNR, CDR2 FQNEAQ (reference sequence). There are 14 residues in the CDR3. J was trimmed by 1 base and V by 7 bases; bases with no gene match: 2. CDR3 region: CASIGQGNTGELFF. In DNA, the CDR3 is TGTGCCAGCATCGGACAGGGGAACACCGGGGAGCTGTTTTTT.

There are many counts of this clonotype. The V and J genes are TRBV11-3 and TRBJ1-6; D ambiguous. The CDR3 has 16 residues. Germline V gives CDR1 SGHNT, CDR2 YENEEA. V dropped 2 bases and J dropped 10 bases, with 18 bases sitting between them. The CDR3 DNA follows: TGTGCCAGCAGCTTACTCCGGGGTTCGTCCGACTCACCCCTCCACTTT. Residues: CASSLLRGSSDSPLHF.

This clonotype is termed medium-sized. This chain uses TRBV20-1 with TRBJ1-1, with unresolved D. The V gene's germline CDR1 is DFQATT and CDR2 SNEGSKA (reference sequence). There are 12 residues in the CDR3. Trimming left V 6 bases short and J 2 bases short, with 10 bases between. The CDR3: CSAPSANTEAFF. CDR3 coding DNA: TGCAGTGCCCCCTCGGCTAACACTGAAGCTTTCTTT.

This sequence joins TRBV9 and TRBJ2-2; a weak D match, TRBD1 (5 bases). CDR3 length: 15 amino acids. Germline CDR1 is SGDLS and CDR2 is YYNGEE. V lost 0 bases and J 2 bases, leaving 8 bases between the germline ends. Here the CDR3 reads CASSVAQGNTGELFF. CDR3 bases: TGTGCCAGCAGCGTAGCCCAGGGTAACACCGGGGAGCTGTTTTTT.

In its sample, this clonotype was seen many times. This chain joins TRBV5-4 and TRBJ2-2; the D gene is possibly TRBD2 (6 bases). This CDR3 comprises 15 residues. Germline V gene sequence: CDR1 SGHNT, CDR2 YYREEE (reference sequence). V lost 2 bases, J lost 1 base, and 9 bases lay in between. The CDR3 nucleotides are TGTGCCAGCAGCTTCGGCGGGGTGAACACCGGGGAGCTGTTTTTT. Its protein is CASSFGGVNTGELFF.